A single sample is the source of the 6 T cell receptor beta chains below, sequenced in a study of human T cells and chemical hapten exposure. Time point indicated: patch test 3, about 24 weeks after DPC sensitization. Treatment indicated: therapeutic diphenylcyclopropenone sensitization with weekly scalp DPC. MiXCR, applied by TCRdb to the RACE reads, yields one record per CDR3 protein. The sample comprises 130,000 or so distinct CDR3 sequences, about 11% of which are singletons, and approximately 2.5% rests with the top ten. Source: whole blood, taken in connection with sensitization to the hapten diphenylcyclopropenone (DPC). The receptors were gathered from a woman in her forties or fifties with alopecia areata. Some clones in this sample may be carry-over from other donors' samples.

This clonotype was observed many times. The J gene is TRBJ2-7, the V gene TRBV6-5, with D possibly being TRBD2 (5 bases). The CDR3 sequence is 14 residues long. V was clipped by 2 bases and J by 5 bases, with 13 bases between them. In germline, CDR1 is MNHEY, CDR2 SVGAGI. CDR3 loop: CASSYGTGIDEQYF. CDR3 sequence (DNA): TGTGCCAGCAGTTACGGTACGGGGATCGACGAGCAGTACTTC.

The rearrangement links TRBV11-2 to TRBJ2-7; 10 bases are shared with TRBD1. Trimming took 5 bases from V and 7 from J; bases not matched to a gene: 11. There are 15 residues in the CDR3. Germline V gives CDR1 SGHAT, CDR2 FQNNGV. This CDR3 reads CASSRPGQGRGEQYF. Written as DNA, the CDR3 is TGTGCCAGCAGCAGACCGGGACAGGGGAGAGGTGAGCAGTACTTC. Together with reference TRBV11-2 and TRBJ2-7, the CDR3 gives the full variable domain: EAGVAQSPRYKIIEKRQSVAFWCNPISGHATLYWYQQILGQGPKLLIQFQNNGVVDDSQLPKDRFSAERLKGVDSTLKIQPAKLEDSAVYLCASSRPGQGRGEQYFGPGTRLTVT.

CDR3 protein: CASSKTGQGHSPLHF. CDR3 nucleotides: TGTGCCAGCAGTAAGACGGGACAGGGGCATTCACCCCTCCACTTT. The V gene is TRBV12-3 or TRBV12-4, the J gene TRBJ1-6; TRBD1 agrees at 10 bases. The CDR3 contains 15 residues. The V and J ends lost 5 bases and 8 bases, in that order; junction bases with no gene match: 6.

This clonotype was picked up a small number of times. The CDR3 loop is CASTAHTEAFF. The DNA of the CDR3 is TGTGCCAGCACGGCCCACACTGAAGCTTTCTTT. The chain combines TRBV25-1 with TRBJ1-1; no firm D call. This CDR3 spans 11 amino acids. Per germline, CDR1 MGHDK and CDR2 SYGVNS. The germline V and J ends were trimmed by 7 bases and 3 bases, with 6 bases remaining between them.

The CDR3 bases are TGTGCCAGCAGCCACCTCTTCAGCGGGAGCTCCTACAATGAGCAGTTCTTC. It yields the protein CASSHLFSGSSYNEQFF. This rearrangement joins TRBV3-1 to TRBJ2-1, with 8 nucleotides matching TRBD2. The ends lost 3 bases at V and 0 bases at J; junction bases unmatched: 7. The CDR3 spans 17 residues. Per germline, CDR1 LGHDT and CDR2 YNNKEL (reference sequence).

V gene TRBV11-1 combines with J gene TRBJ2-3; D is unclear. There are 14 residues in the CDR3. Germline lookup yields CDR1 SGHAT and CDR2 FQDESV (reference sequence). V was trimmed by 0 bases and J by 1 base, leaving 5 bases between them. The CDR3 is CASSLAVGTDTQYF. CDR3 nucleotides: TGTGCCAGCAGCTTAGCAGTCGGCACAGATACGCAGTATTTT. Variable domain in full (rest from reference TRBV11-1 and TRBJ2-3): EAEVAQSPRYKITEKSQAVAFWCDPISGHATLYWYRQILGQGPELLVQFQDESVVDDSQLPKDRFSAERLKGVDSTLKIQPAELGDSAMYLCASSLAVGTDTQYFGPGTRLTVL.